Below, one T cell receptor (beta chain) is given with its context. The antigen remains undetermined. The protocol was immunoSEQ multiplex PCR, while the TCRdb copy is restricted to in-frame clones and leaves out a portion. The table records about 46,000 clones, about 93% of them present only once. The CDR3 contains 17 residues. This entry belongs to a study of graft-versus-host responses after intestinal transplantation. Study-level findings and limits: Maximum circulating GvH clone levels tracked with early post-transplant HvG decreases. GvH clones detected in recipient marrow included some appearing first in ileum or blood.

The receptor was isolated from a human patient who received an intestinal transplant, so some T cells may come from the graft donor. Material: PBMCs, obtained around 790 days after a first intestinal transplant, on the day of a second. V and J are TRBV12-2 and TRBJ1-2; the tabulated D call, TRBD1, remains unverified against the DNA. TRBV12-2 corresponds to a pseudogene. CDR3 amino acids: CASRDEGAPRKTYGYTF. The CDR3 bases are TGTGCAAGTCGCGACGAGGGGGCTCCACGAAAGACCTATGGCTACACCTTC.